This TCR beta chain was observed in a study of shared clonotypes between healthy human individuals. Every immunoSEQ plate was one replicate of a subset's evenly spread DNA. Replicate PCRs from sorted subsets contained 200 ng DNA, which is some 29,000 T cell genomes. Data came from immunoSEQ multiplex PCR; TCRdb stores just in-frame clones and leaves some out. The sample lists about 2.2 million clones, 80% to 95% occurring once. The CDR3 has 15 amino acids. V lost 3 bases, J lost 3 bases, and 14 bases lay in between. Overall study findings and caveats: What rarefaction showed was incomplete sorted-subset sequencing despite large depth. Generation of non-shared clonotypes was less probable than generation of clonotypes shared by all four donors.

A remark on this clone: Antigen unknown.

Naive CD8 populations comprised CD45RO-negative cells positively selected for CCR7, excluding terminally differentiated effector memory CD45RA+ cells. The sequencing input was naive CD8+ T cells from PBMCs. The rearrangement links TRBV7-1 to TRBJ2-5; D not resolved. TRBV7-1 is identified as an open reading frame with a role that is uncertain. The clonotype comes from a man between 18 and 29 years old in good health. Some clones in this sample may be carry-over from other donors' samples. CDR3 coding DNA: TGTGCCAGCAGCTCGGGTCTGATGATGGAAGAGACCCAGTACTTC. Its protein is CASSSGLMMEETQYF.